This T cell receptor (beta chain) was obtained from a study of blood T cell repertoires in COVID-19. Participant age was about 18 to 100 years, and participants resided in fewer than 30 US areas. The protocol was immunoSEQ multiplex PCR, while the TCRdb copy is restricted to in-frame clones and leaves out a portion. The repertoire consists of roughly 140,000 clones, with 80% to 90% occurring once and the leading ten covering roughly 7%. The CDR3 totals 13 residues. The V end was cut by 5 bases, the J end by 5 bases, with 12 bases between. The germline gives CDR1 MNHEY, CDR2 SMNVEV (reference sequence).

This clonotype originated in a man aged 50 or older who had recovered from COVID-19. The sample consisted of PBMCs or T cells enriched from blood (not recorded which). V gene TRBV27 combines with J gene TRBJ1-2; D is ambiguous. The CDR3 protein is CASSLGLGYGYTF. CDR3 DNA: TGTGCCAGCAGTCTCGGACTCGGGTATGGCTACACCTTC.